These 20 T cell receptor beta chains were sequenced from one sample in a study of blood T cell repertoires in COVID-19. Produced via immunoSEQ multiplex PCR; TCRdb's table is partial and in-frame only. The data show 250,000 or so clones, around 86% seen once. Material: peripheral blood. These receptors all come from a woman between 25 and 40 years old with active or convalescent COVID-19.

This chain uses TRBV29-1 with TRBJ1-1, with D possibly being TRBD1 (6 bases). This CDR3 comprises 12 residues. Germline values: CDR1 SQVTM, CDR2 ANQGSEA. The ends were cut back, 6 bases at V and 3 bases at J, with 11 bases in the middle. The CDR3 nucleotides read TGCAGCGTGGGTCCAGGGGACACTGAAGCTTTCTTT. This translates into CSVGPGDTEAFF. The whole variable domain, remainder taken from reference TRBV29-1 and TRBJ1-1, is SAVISQKPSRDICQRGTSLTIQCQVDSQVTMMFWYRQQPGQSLTLIATANQGSEATYESGFVIDKFPISRPNLTFSTLTVSNMSPEDSSIYLCSVGPGDTEAFFGQGTRLTVV.

The chain recombines TRBV5-8 with TRBJ1-5; a weak D match, TRBD1 (6 bases). The V gene lost 3 bases and the J gene lost 5 bases, with 15 bases spanning the gap. There are 15 residues in the CDR3. Germline CDR1 reads SGHTS; CDR2 reads YDEGEE. The CDR3 loop reads CASSSEGGVYQPQHF. The CDR3 DNA reads as TGTGCCAGCAGCTCCGAAGGGGGGGTTTATCAGCCCCAGCATTTT.

Concerning this clone: Other DNA sequences in this specimen translate into the identical CDR3. The CDR3 DNA is TGTGCCATCAGTGAAAGCACTAGCACAGATACGCAGTATTTT. This sequence encodes CAISESTSTDTQYF. The gene calls are TRBV10-3 and TRBJ2-3; no reliable D call. V dropped 3 bases and J dropped 0 bases, with 7 bases sitting between them. This CDR3 contains 14 residues. Germline V gene lookup returns CDR1 ENHRY and CDR2 SYGVKD.

This clone was recorded once. V usage is TRBV30 and J usage is TRBJ2-2; D possibly corresponds to TRBD2 (6 bases). Trimming shortened V by 3 bases and J by 2 bases, and 13 bases separated the two germline ends. From germline, CDR1 is GTSNPN and CDR2 SVGIG (reference sequence). CDR3 size: 15 residues. CDR3 in amino acids: CAWSTGTFNTGELFF. The CDR3 DNA sequence: TGTGCCTGGAGCACCGGGACTTTCAACACCGGGGAGCTGTTTTTT.

The CDR3 nucleotides read TGTGCCAGCTCACCAGGGACAGGGAGTGACTATGGCTACACCTTC. This gives the protein CASSPGTGSDYGYTF. The chain uses TRBV18 and TRBJ1-2, with 9 bases identical to TRBD1. Germline CDR1 and CDR2: KGHSH and LQKENI. The CDR3 spans 15 residues. J lost 3 bases, V lost 2 bases, and 4 bases had no gene match.

The chain is built from TRBV30 and TRBJ2-2, with 7 positions matching TRBD1. Losses at the gene ends were 2 bases for V and 0 bases for J; bases not matched to a gene: 0. Per germline, CDR1 GTSNPN and CDR2 SVGIG (reference sequence). The CDR3 spans 14 residues. The CDR3 sequence: CAWSTGANTGELFF. The CDR3 DNA is TGTGCCTGGAGTACAGGGGCGAACACCGGGGAGCTGTTTTTT.

This sequence joins TRBV14 and TRBJ1-2; no firm D call. Germline CDR1 is SGHDN and CDR2 is FVKESK. Deletions cut 0 bases from V and 2 bases from J, with 4 bases between. This CDR3 spans 13 amino acids. The CDR3 is CASSQDRNYGYTF. CDR3 DNA sequence: TGTGCCAGCAGCCAAGATCGGAACTATGGCTACACCTTC.

This chain joins TRBV2 and TRBJ2-1, with TRBD2 identical over 10 bases. The CDR3 length is 14 residues. Losses at the gene ends were 3 bases for V and 9 bases for J; bases not matched to a gene: 5. Germline lookup yields CDR1 SNHLY and CDR2 FYNNEI. DNA for the CDR3: TGTGCCAGCAGTGATGGGCTAGCGGGGGCTGAGCAGTTCTTC. Amino acids: CASSDGLAGAEQFF.

This rearrangement joins TRBV3-1 (or the pseudogene TRBV3-2) to TRBJ2-2; the match to TRBD2 covers 10 bases. The CDR3 is made up of 15 amino acids. CDR1 and CDR2 (germline): LGHDT, YNNKEL (reference sequence). V lost 5 bases and J lost 1; bases outside the gene matches: 1. The CDR3 sequence is CASSSSGGNTGELFF. The CDR3 bases are TGTGCCAGCAGCTCTAGCGGGGGGAACACCGGGGAGCTGTTTTTT.

The chain recombines TRBV30 with TRBJ1-6, with TRBD1 identical over 11 bases. Per germline, CDR1 GTSNPN and CDR2 SVGIG (reference sequence). With V trimmed by 5 bases and J by 8 bases, 5 bases remained unmatched. There are 14 residues in the CDR3. The CDR3 region has the DNA TGTGCCTGGGAAAAGGGACAGGGGGATTCACCCCTCCACTTT. Amino acid sequence: CAWEKGQGDSPLHF.

To note about this clone: Within the sample, other DNA sequences also encode this same CDR3. The chain joins TRBV2 to TRBJ1-2, with D unresolved. Trimming cost V 5 bases and J 0 bases, with 7 bases left between them. CDR1 is SNHLY, CDR2 FYNNEI, per germline. The CDR3 extends over 13 amino acids. CDR3 sequence (DNA): TGTGCCAGCAGTCCCGGAGCTAACTATGGCTACACCTTC. It codes for CASSPGANYGYTF.

This clone was recorded once. The chain joins TRBV29-1 to TRBJ2-2, with 8 bases fitting TRBD1. Germline CDR1 reads SQVTM; CDR2 reads ANQGSEA. Germline trimming cut 6 bases from V and 6 bases from J; bases unmatched to any gene: 9. The CDR3 extends over 14 amino acids. The DNA of the CDR3 is TGCAGCGTCATTTACGACAGGGGTCCCGGGGAGCTGTTTTTT. This gives the protein CSVIYDRGPGELFF.

The genes are TRBV10-2 and TRBJ1-2; TRBD1 aligns across 7 bases. The germline V gene encodes CDR1 WSHSY and CDR2 SAAADI. The V and J ends lost 2 bases and 5 bases, in that order; junction bases with no gene match: 8. CDR3 length equals 15 residues. The CDR3 DNA is TGCGCCAGCAGTGAGGCCCCTTCCAGGGGGTATGGCTACACCTTC. Protein sequence: CASSEAPSRGYGYTF.

The chain employs TRBV3-1 (or the pseudogene TRBV3-2) and TRBJ2-2; TRBD2 agrees at 12 bases. Per germline, CDR1 LGHDT and CDR2 YNNKEL (reference sequence). V shed 3 bases and J 7 bases; nucleotides not matched to a gene: 9. The CDR3 length is 17 residues. The CDR3: CASSQSLAGGSVGELFF. In nucleotides, the CDR3 is TGTGCCAGCAGCCAGAGTCTAGCGGGGGGGTCCGTCGGGGAGCTGTTTTTT.

The rearrangement joins TRBV7-6 to TRBJ2-1; 12 bases match TRBD2. In germline, CDR1 is SGHVS, CDR2 FNYEAQ. This CDR3 region has 15 residues. J lost 7 bases, V lost 4 bases, and 5 bases had no gene match. The CDR3 region has the DNA TGTGCCAGCAGCTCACTAGCGGGGGGCCTTAATGAGCAGTTCTTC. It encodes CASSSLAGGLNEQFF.

The V gene is TRBV7-9, the J gene TRBJ2-2, with D possibly matching TRBD1 (6 bases). The germline CDR1 and CDR2 sequences are SEHNR and FQNEAQ (reference sequence). V gave up 5 bases and J gave up 1 base, with 11 bases separating them. The CDR3 runs to 15 residues. CDR3 sequence reads: CASSHRDKNTGELFF. Here the CDR3 DNA reads TGTGCCAGCAGCCACAGGGATAAGAACACCGGGGAGCTGTTTTTT.

The V call is TRBV19, the J call TRBJ2-7, with D possibly matching TRBD1 (6 bases). The CDR3 runs to 15 residues. V lost 7 bases and J 1 base, leaving 17 bases between the germline ends. Germline CDR1 and CDR2: LNHDA and SQIVND (reference sequence). CDR3 sequence reads: CASTGRGGKSYEQYF. The CDR3 coding sequence is TGTGCCAGTACCGGACGAGGGGGAAAGTCCTACGAGCAGTACTTC.

This clone showed up just once. This chain uses TRBV19 with TRBJ1-2; TRBD1 aligns across 10 bases. The CDR3 has 16 amino acids. Trimming cost V 6 bases and J 0 bases; bases outside gene matches: 7. Germline V lookup: CDR1 LNHDA, CDR2 SQIVND (reference sequence). In nucleotides, the CDR3 is TGTGCCAGTAGCCGGGGGACAGGGGCAGCTAACTATGGCTACACCTTC. It translates to CASSRGTGAANYGYTF.

The chain is built from TRBV19 and TRBJ1-4; D gene unclear. The V end was cut by 3 bases, the J end by 2 bases, with 10 bases between. CDR1 is LNHDA, CDR2 SQIVND, per germline (reference sequence). The CDR3 length is 15 residues. In nucleotides, the CDR3 is TGTGCCAGTAGTATTGAGGGTGTGACTAATGAAAAACTGTTTTTT. Protein product: CASSIEGVTNEKLFF. The complete variable domain, with remaining parts taken from reference TRBV19 and TRBJ1-4, reads DGGITQSPKYLFRKEGQNVTLSCEQNLNHDAMYWYRQDPGQGLRLIYYSQIVNDFQKGDIAEGYSVSREKKESFPLTVTSAQKNPTAFYLCASSIEGVTNEKLFFGSGTQLSVL.

This clone has just a few counts. The J gene is TRBJ1-5, the V gene TRBV19; 9 bases agree with TRBD1. The CDR3 totals 13 residues. The germline V gene encodes CDR1 LNHDA and CDR2 SQIVND (reference sequence). J was trimmed by 6 bases and V by 7 bases; bases with no gene match: 4. CDR3 sequence: CASTGTGTQPQHF. The CDR3 DNA is TGTGCCAGTACCGGGACAGGGACTCAGCCCCAGCATTTT.